Listed here are 5 T cell receptor beta chains from one sample, sequenced in a study of T cell clonality in common variable immunodeficiency. Notes on the study in general: Fewer deletions and N-nucleotide insertions were reportedly seen in common variable immunodeficiency TCR beta sequences.

Data came from immunoSEQ multiplex PCR; TCRdb stores just in-frame clones and leaves some out. Observed in the sample are about 21,000 clones, none of them singletons. No antigens are known for them. Sequenced input: peripheral blood mononuclear cells. The source of these receptors is a human donor with common variable immunodeficiency.

A few counts support this clone. The read terminates 3 residues ahead of where the CDR3 ends, so the germline J gene completes it. The gene calls are TRBV7-8 and TRBJ1-1; D unresolved. Germline-derived CDR1 and CDR2 are SGHVS and FQNEAQ. Trimming shortened V by 5 bases and J by 0 bases, and 13 bases separated the two germline ends. This CDR3 spans 15 amino acids. The covered CDR3 bases are TGTGCCAGCAGCCGACGCCCCGGGGTGAACACTGAA. It is translated as CASSRRPGVNTE. The CDR3 reads in full as CASSRRPGVNTEAFF.

As for this clone: The missing CDR3 end, 3 residues past where the read stops, is filled in from the germline J gene. J is TRBJ2-1 and V is TRBV6-4, with 10 bases matching TRBD2. The CDR3 is made up of 16 amino acids. Germline CDR1 and CDR2: MRHNA and SNTAGT. Trimming removed 0 bases from V and 6 bases from J; junction bases left unmatched: 5. The CDR3: CASSDSSAGGPNEQFF. CDR3 DNA (partial): TGTGCCAGCAGTGACTCCTCAGCGGGGGGGCCCAATGAG.

This clone has just a few counts. The read comes to an end 3 residues before the CDR3 does, leaving the germline J gene to fill in the end. V usage is TRBV19 and J usage is TRBJ1-3, with TRBD1 matching over 8 bases. After removal of 3 bases from V and 5 bases from J, the junction contained 3 bases not matched to a gene. The CDR3 is 14 amino acids. The germline V gene has CDR1 LNHDA and CDR2 SQIVND (reference sequence). The CDR3 protein is CASSIYRGRNTIYF. The sequenced part of the CDR3 DNA is TGTGCCAGTAGTATCTACAGGGGGAGAAACACC.

Concerning this clone itself: Read coverage stops 3 residues before the CDR3 terminus; the germline J gene supplies the remainder. The genes are TRBV6-2 or TRBV6-3 and TRBJ2-1, with 14 bases matching TRBD2. Germline V CDR1 and CDR2: MNHEY, SVGEGT. The CDR3 loop spans 16 amino acids. The V gene end was trimmed by 6 bases and the J gene end by 7 bases; junction bases not matched to a gene: 8. CDR3 bases read: TGTGCCAGCAGGAAAGGGACTAGCGGGAGTCGAAATGAG. This encodes CASRKGTSGSRNE. The full-length CDR3 reads as CASRKGTSGSRNEQFF.

This clone was counted ten times or more. The read finishes 3 residues shy of the CDR3 end, and the germline J gene is used to complete it. V usage is TRBV20-1 and J usage is TRBJ1-3; D is unresolved. The V gene's germline CDR1 is DFQATT and CDR2 SNEGSKA (reference sequence). The CDR3 is 11 amino acids. The V end was cut by 5 bases, the J end by 0 bases, with 2 bases between. The CDR3 DNA, read in part, is TGCAGTGCTTACTCTGGAAACACC. As protein: CSAYSGNT. The whole CDR3 protein is CSAYSGNTIYF.